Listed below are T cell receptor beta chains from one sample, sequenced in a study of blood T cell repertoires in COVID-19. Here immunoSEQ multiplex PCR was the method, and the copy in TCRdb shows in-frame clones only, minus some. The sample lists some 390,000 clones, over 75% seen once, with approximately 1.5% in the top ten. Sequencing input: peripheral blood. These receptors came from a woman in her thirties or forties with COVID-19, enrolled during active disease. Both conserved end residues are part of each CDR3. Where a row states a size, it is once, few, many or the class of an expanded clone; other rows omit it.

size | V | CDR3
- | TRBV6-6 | CASSNRETQYF
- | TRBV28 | CASSFPGQIYGYTF
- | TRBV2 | CASSGTPRQPQHF
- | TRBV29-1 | CSVVLAVNTEAFF
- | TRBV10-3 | CAISFGRTDQPQHF
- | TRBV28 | CASYRGNTDTQYF
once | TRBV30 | CAWKKGLFSGELFF
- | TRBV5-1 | CASSLVPGREELFF
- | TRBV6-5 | CASKGAADYEQYF
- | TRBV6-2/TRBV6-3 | CASSYRTGLYEQYF
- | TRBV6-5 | CASRRQGLDTEAFF
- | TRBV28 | CASSPLGPTEAFF
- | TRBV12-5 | CASGLDTLQGYGYTF
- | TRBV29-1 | CSVGRTGSGYTF
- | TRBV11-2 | CASSFPRTGGIYEQYF
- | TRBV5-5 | CASSSRTSGSYNEQFF
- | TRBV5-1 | CASSLQENTEAFF
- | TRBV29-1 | CSVDSGAYGYTF
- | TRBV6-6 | CASSYKGLSYNSPLHF
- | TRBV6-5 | CASRTRGLTYEQYF
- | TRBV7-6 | CASSRALSYEQYF
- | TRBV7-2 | CASSLARQDPMNTEAFF
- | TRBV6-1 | CASSEWVEGNQPQHF
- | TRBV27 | CASSLWAANSNQPQHF
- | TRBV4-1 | CASSQAASRVHNEQFF
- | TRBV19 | CASSSYNQPQHF
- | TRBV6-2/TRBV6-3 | CASSYPTGQGREQYF
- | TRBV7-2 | CASSLAQGIGYTF
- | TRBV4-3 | CASSQDFRGYTEAFF
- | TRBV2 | CASSESEGQVKSSLHF
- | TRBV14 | CASSQSTIPNYGYTF
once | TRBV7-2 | CASSFTTDYSPLHF
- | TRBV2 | CASSVDNSNQPQHF
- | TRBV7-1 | CASSSPGLAFSGPGIEKEHNEQFF
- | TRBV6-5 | CASREDSYTEAFF
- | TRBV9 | CASSGQGEGYTF
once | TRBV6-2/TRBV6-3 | CASSYGRNYGYTF
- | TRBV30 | CAWSVNTLNQPQHF
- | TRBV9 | CASSARADSPLHF